A selection of T cell receptor beta chains follows, all from one sample in a study of response to subunit inactivated influenza vaccine. TCRdb re-derived calls from the RT-PCR reads in MiXCR, one entry per CDR3 protein. This table holds some 600,000 distinct CDR3 sequences, less than 15% found once. This specimen consisted of PBMCs from blood, obtained roughly 15 days before vaccination. These receptors were obtained from a man aged 45-65 years who received an inactivated influenza vaccine. The CDR3 runs from the conserved cysteine through the conserved F or W. Each record gives: clone size, D gene, J gene, V gene, CDR3 protein, CDR3 DNA. A D gene is named only where the DNA matches it firmly. Some rows have no size entry. The others give once, few or many, or a class for an expanded clone.

few	TRBD2	TRBJ2-7	TRBV20-1	CSARVTSGGVEQYF	TGCAGTGCTAGAGTGACTAGCGGGGGGGTCGAGCAGTACTTC
.	TRBD1	TRBJ2-3	TRBV16	CAAGTGGSDTQYF	TGTGCAGCCGGGACAGGGGGTTCAGATACGCAGTATTTT
.	TRBD2	TRBJ2-1	TRBV9	CASSVAGTSTSGEQFF	TGTGCCAGCAGCGTGGCCGGGACTAGCACGAGCGGTGAGCAGTTCTTC
.	TRBD1	TRBJ1-2	TRBV12-3/TRBV12-4	CASGGQGFGYTF	TGTGCCAGCGGGGGACAGGGATTTGGCTACACCTTC
.	.	TRBJ2-7	TRBV12-3/TRBV12-4	CASRQEGIQYF	TGTGCCAGCAGGCAGGAAGGGATTCAGTACTTC
.	TRBD1	TRBJ2-3	TRBV6-1	CANSAAGGPDTQYF	TGTGCCAACAGCGCAGCAGGGGGCCCAGATACGCAGTATTTT
few	.	TRBJ2-2	TRBV7-6	CASSSHGRGTGELFF	TGTGCCAGCAGCTCGCACGGACGGGGGACCGGGGAGCTGTTTTTT
.	TRBD2	TRBJ2-6	TRBV20-1	CSATTSGSSGANVLTF	TGCAGTGCTACTACTAGCGGGAGTTCTGGGGCCAACGTCCTGACTTTC
.	.	TRBJ2-7	TRBV20-1	CSAKDLDPVDEQYF	TGCAGTGCTAAAGACCTAGATCCTGTCGACGAGCAGTACTTC
few	.	TRBJ1-1	TRBV5-1	CASRLDGFTEAFF	TGCGCCAGCAGATTGGACGGATTCACTGAAGCTTTCTTT
.	.	TRBJ1-3	TRBV5-1	CASSATDGRNTIYF	TGCGCCAGCAGCGCGACAGATGGCCGAAACACCATATATTTT
few	.	TRBJ2-5	TRBV7-2	CASSLEGEAWETQYF	TGTGCCAGCAGCTTAGAAGGAGAGGCCTGGGAGACCCAGTACTTC
few	TRBD1	TRBJ2-2	TRBV27	CASRTITGVTGELFF	TGTGCCAGCAGGACCATCACAGGGGTTACCGGGGAGCTGTTTTTT
few	TRBD1	TRBJ2-3	TRBV28	CASRAGTATDTQYF	TGTGCCAGCAGAGCAGGGACAGCCACAGATACGCAGTATTTT
many	.	TRBJ2-1	TRBV4-3	CASSRTTDTSYNEQFF	TGCGCCAGCAGCCGGACTACAGACACCTCCTACAATGAGCAGTTCTTC
few	.	TRBJ1-2	TRBV5-5	CASSRNRGDGGYTF	TGTGCCAGCAGCAGGAATAGAGGCGACGGAGGCTACACCTTC
few	TRBD2	TRBJ2-1	TRBV4-2	CASSHPGTSGRALVEQFF	TGTGCCAGCAGCCATCCCGGGACTAGCGGGAGGGCCTTGGTTGAGCAGTTCTTC
few	.	TRBJ2-3	TRBV20-1	CSATFRTFSTDTQYF	TGCAGTGCTACTTTCCGGACTTTCAGCACAGATACGCAGTATTTT
.	TRBD2	TRBJ2-3	TRBV5-1	CASSFTGRDTDTQYF	TGCGCCAGCAGCTTTACCGGGAGGGACACAGATACGCAGTATTTT
few	TRBD2	TRBJ2-7	TRBV11-2	CASRRAGTSSYEQYF	TGTGCCAGCAGAAGAGCCGGGACTAGCTCCTACGAGCAGTACTTC
.	.	TRBJ2-5	TRBV4-2	CASSQDQSGPQYF	TGTGCCAGCAGCCAAGACCAGAGCGGGCCCCAGTACTTC
.	.	TRBJ2-7	TRBV9	CASSVSPQGSSYEQYF	TGTGCCAGCAGCGTAAGCCCCCAGGGGAGCTCCTACGAGCAGTACTTC
.	.	TRBJ2-1	TRBV5-1	CASSLGERNEQFF	TGCGCCAGCAGCTTGGGAGAGCGCAATGAGCAGTTCTTC
.	TRBD2	TRBJ2-2	TRBV5-1	CASSLVAGDTGELFF	TGCGCCAGCAGCTTGGTAGCGGGAGACACCGGGGAGCTGTTTTTT
.	TRBD2	TRBJ2-5	TRBV5-6	CASSSTSGSETQYF	TGTGCCAGCAGCTCTACTAGCGGGAGTGAGACCCAGTACTTC
many	.	TRBJ2-3	TRBV20-1	CSATSGTSSTDTQYF	TGCAGTGCTACATCCGGGACATCTAGCACAGATACGCAGTATTTT
.	.	TRBJ2-3	TRBV20-1	CSVPRSTDTQYF	TGCAGTGTCCCCAGGAGCACAGATACGCAGTATTTT
.	.	TRBJ2-7	TRBV21-1	CASSKAASGTSYEQYF	TGTGCCAGCAGCAAAGCTGCTAGCGGGACCTCCTACGAGCAGTACTTC
few	TRBD2	TRBJ2-1	TRBV29-1	CSVAGGTYNEQFF	TGCAGCGTTGCGGGGGGGACCTACAATGAGCAGTTCTTC
.	TRBD2	TRBJ2-1	TRBV20-1	CSASHFGGGYNEQFF	TGCAGTGCTAGTCATTTCGGGGGGGGGTACAATGAGCAGTTCTTC
few	TRBD1	TRBJ2-1	TRBV7-9	CASSPRDRRHNEQFF	TGTGCCAGCAGCCCCCGGGACAGGAGGCACAATGAGCAGTTCTTC
.	.	TRBJ1-5	TRBV7-2	CASSLGGHNSNQPQHF	TGTGCCAGCAGCTTAGGCGGACATAATAGCAATCAGCCCCAGCATTTT